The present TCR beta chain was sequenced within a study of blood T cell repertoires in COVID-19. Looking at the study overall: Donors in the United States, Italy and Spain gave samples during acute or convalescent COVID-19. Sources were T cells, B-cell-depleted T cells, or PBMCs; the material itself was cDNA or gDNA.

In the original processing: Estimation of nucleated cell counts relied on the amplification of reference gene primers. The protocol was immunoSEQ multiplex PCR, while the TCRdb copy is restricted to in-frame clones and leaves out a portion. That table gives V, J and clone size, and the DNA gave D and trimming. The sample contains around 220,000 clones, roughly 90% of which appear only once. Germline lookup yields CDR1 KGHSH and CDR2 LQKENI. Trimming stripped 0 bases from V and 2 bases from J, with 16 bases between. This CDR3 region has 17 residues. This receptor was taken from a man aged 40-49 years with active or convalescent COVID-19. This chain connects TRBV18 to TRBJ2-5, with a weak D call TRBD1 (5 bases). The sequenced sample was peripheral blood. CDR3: CASSPPQGAWGQETQYF. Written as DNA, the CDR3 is TGTGCCAGCTCACCACCGCAGGGTGCGTGGGGTCAAGAGACCCAGTACTTC.